This T cell receptor (beta chain) was captured in a study of cytomegalovirus exposure and HLA in healthy donors. V was clipped by 0 bases and J by 5 bases, with 19 bases between them. The CDR3 length is 17 residues. Germline-derived CDR1 and CDR2 are LNHNV and YYDKDF (reference sequence). A single count supports this clone. What it binds is not known. Study outcomes and limitations: It emerged from a later analysis that several of the most significant clusters appeared to be linked to common viral pathogens.

Amplification used 60 Vbeta primers and 13 Jbeta primers. Repertoires were generated with immunoSEQ multiplex PCR, while TCRdb's copy carries only in-frame clones and drops some. The sample shows 150,000 to 200,000 clones, 79% of them seen only once. The sequence derives from a woman aged 25 to 45 in good health and CMV-seropositive. Input material: PBMCs. V usage is TRBV15 and J usage is TRBJ2-5; tentative D call: TRBD2 (6 bases). For the CDR3, the DNA is TGTGCCACCAGCAGAGAAACGCCCGGGAGCTCCTGGGAGACCCAGTACTTC. Its translation: CATSRETPGSSWETQYF. Looking up the rest from reference TRBV15 and TRBJ2-5 gives the full variable domain: DAMVIQNPRYQVTQFGKPVTLSCSQTLNHNVMYWYQQKSSQAPKLLFHYYDKDFNNEADTPDNFQSRRPNTSFCFLDIRSPGLGDTAMYLCATSRETPGSSWETQYFGPGTRLLVL.